These 28 T cell receptor beta chains share one sample of origin, sequenced in a study of siplizumab effects on memory and regulatory T cells. Only in-frame clones appear in the TCRdb table, and some are missing; sequencing was by immunoSEQ multiplex PCR. The sample includes 11,000 to 15,000 clones, roughly 50% of them seen just once. These receptors have no known antigen. Responder and stimulator cells in the mixed lymphocyte reaction were cultured together for less than 7 days at 37°C. Sample: CFSE-low (dividing) CD4+ T cells sorted from an allogeneic mixed lymphocyte reaction. The receptors derive from a human donor in good health; the cells came from an allogeneic mixed lymphocyte reaction.

The V call is TRBV2, the J call TRBJ2-7, with a weak D call TRBD2 (5 bases). The CDR3 consists of 14 residues. The V and J ends lost 5 bases and 6 bases respectively, with 17 bases between them. CDR1 and CDR2 from the germline V gene are SNHLY and FYNNEI. DNA for the CDR3: TGTGCCAGCAGTCCCCTACTTAGAGAGGGCGAGCAGTACTTC. Its protein product is CASSPLLREGEQYF.

The V call is TRBV6-5, the J call TRBJ1-6; D not resolved. Per the germline V gene, CDR1 is MNHEY and CDR2 is SVGAGI. The CDR3 is 12 amino acids. The V and J ends lost 0 bases and 7 bases respectively, with 1 base between them. CDR3 residues: CASSYSNSPLHF. In DNA form, the CDR3 reads TGTGCCAGCAGTTACTCGAATTCACCCCTCCACTTT.

A note on this clone: Different DNA sequences within this sample yield the same CDR3. The CDR3 nucleotides are TGTGCCAGCTCACCACAGCGGAACACTGAAGCTTTCTTT. Encoded protein: CASSPQRNTEAFF. The chain joins TRBV18 to TRBJ1-1, with D unresolved. The CDR3 spans 13 residues. Trimming removed 1 base at V and 1 base at J, with 4 bases between. CDR1 KGHSH and CDR2 LQKENI come from the germline V gene.

The genes are TRBV5-1 and TRBJ1-1; no definite D call. This CDR3 contains 17 residues. V lost 4 bases and J 0 bases, leaving 19 bases between the germline ends. From germline, CDR1 is SGHRS and CDR2 YFSETQ. CDR3 bases: TGCGCCAGCAGCGCTGGGTGGGAGGGCAGTCTGAACACTGAAGCTTTCTTT. Translation: CASSAGWEGSLNTEAFF.

By proportion, this clone is medium-sized (0.01 to 0.1%). The rearrangement uses TRBV7-3 and TRBJ2-1; 9 positions agree with TRBD2. The J segment lost 10 bases and the V segment lost 5 bases, leaving 18 bases of the junction unmatched. Per germline, CDR1 SGHTA and CDR2 FQGTGA. The CDR3 spans 17 residues. CDR3 protein: CASSKGSGTSSLGEQFF. DNA of the CDR3: TGTGCCAGCAGCAAAGGGTCCGGGACTAGCTCACTAGGCGAGCAGTTCTTC.

The J gene is TRBJ2-7, the V gene TRBV2; D call uncertain. Trimming stripped 6 bases from V and 1 base from J, with 7 bases between. Germline V gives CDR1 SNHLY, CDR2 FYNNEI. The CDR3 loop spans 12 amino acids. The CDR3 coding sequence is TGTGCCAGCAGGCAGGAGTCCTACGAGCAGTACTTC. Protein sequence: CASRQESYEQYF.

In its sample, this clone is medium-sized (0.01 to 0.1%). The V gene is TRBV18, the J gene TRBJ1-2; D not resolved. Germline assignment: CDR1 KGHSH and CDR2 LQKENI. Deletions cut 3 bases from V and 4 bases from J, with 6 bases between. This CDR3 comprises 12 residues. CDR3 sequence reads: CASSPGSYGYTF. The CDR3 DNA reads as TGTGCCAGCTCACCGGGCAGCTATGGCTACACCTTC.

The CDR3 DNA reads TGTGCCAGCCGGACAGGGGCCAAGAACACCATATATTTT. Protein sequence: CASRTGAKNTIYF. This sequence joins TRBV19 and TRBJ1-3, with 9 bases that match TRBD1. From germline, CDR1 is LNHDA and CDR2 SQIVND (reference sequence). V gave up 9 bases and J gave up 7 bases; unmatched junction bases: 7. The CDR3 sequence is 13 residues long.

The chain carries TRBV28 and TRBJ2-7; TRBD2 agrees at 7 bases. Germline V lookup: CDR1 MDHEN, CDR2 SYDVKM. The V and J ends lost 6 bases and 2 bases, in that order; junction bases with no gene match: 1. The CDR3 runs 12 residues. The CDR3 sequence is CASSGLAYEQYF. The CDR3 nucleotides are TGTGCCAGCAGCGGACTAGCCTACGAGCAGTACTTC.

This chain links TRBV6-5 with TRBJ2-7; possible D gene TRBD1, 6 bases. V lost 6 bases, J lost 5 bases, and 20 bases lay in between. Looked up from germline, CDR1 is MNHEY and CDR2 is SVGAGI. This CDR3 has 15 residues. Here the CDR3 reads CASRSLRGGINEQYF. CDR3 sequence (DNA): TGTGCCAGCAGAAGCCTACGTGGGGGCATCAACGAGCAGTACTTC.

A few counts support this clone. This chain connects TRBV23-1 to TRBJ1-3; D ambiguous. TRBV23-1 is recorded as an ORF, its role being uncertain. The CDR3 has 12 residues. V dropped 10 bases and J dropped 0 bases, with 7 bases sitting between them. CDR3 nucleotide sequence: TGCGCCACCTACTTCTCTGGAAACACCATATATTTT. Residues: CATYFSGNTIYF.

In its sample, this clone was seen a few times. J is TRBJ2-1 and V is TRBV7-2; D remains ambiguous. This CDR3 is built from 14 residues. CDR1 and CDR2 from the germline V gene are SGHTA and FQGNSA. V gave up 2 bases and J gave up 3 bases, with 8 bases separating them. The CDR3 spells CASSLMRYYNEQFF. CDR3 nucleotide sequence: TGTGCCAGCAGCTTAATGAGGTACTACAATGAGCAGTTCTTC. Using reference TRBV7-2 and TRBJ2-1 for the parts outside the CDR3, the full variable domain is GAGVSQSPSNKVTEKGKDVELRCDPISGHTALYWYRQSLGQGLEFLIYFQGNSAPDKSGLPSDRFSAERTGGSVSTLTIQRTQQEDSAVYLCASSLMRYYNEQFFGPGTRLTVL.

The gene calls are TRBV11-3 and TRBJ1-1; 8 bases line up with TRBD1. The germline V gene encodes CDR1 SGHNT and CDR2 YENEEA. CDR3 size: 18 residues. V dropped 4 bases and J dropped 0; count of bases not matched to a gene: 13. In nucleotides, the CDR3 is TGTGCCAGCAGCTCCCACTTCCCATTCAGGGGGCTGAACACTGAAGCTTTCTTT. The encoded protein is CASSSHFPFRGLNTEAFF.

This clone rates as medium-sized. The rearrangement uses TRBV6-4 and TRBJ1-5; 7 bases match TRBD1. The CDR3 is 15 amino acids. V was pared by 2 bases and J by 3 bases, with 4 bases of the junction left unmatched. CDR1 and CDR2 (germline): MRHNA, SNTAGT. Written as DNA, the CDR3 is TGTGCCAGCAGTGACCGGACAGGTTTCAATCAGCCCCAGCATTTT. It translates to CASSDRTGFNQPQHF.

This clone was observed a handful of times. V gene TRBV19 combines with J gene TRBJ2-7; D unresolved. CDR1 is LNHDA and CDR2 is SQIVND in the germline V gene (reference sequence). V lost 7 bases and J lost 0, with 10 bases in between. The CDR3 loop spans 13 amino acids. The CDR3 reads CASKDSSSYEQYF. As DNA, the CDR3 is TGTGCCAGTAAAGATAGTAGCTCCTACGAGCAGTACTTC. The full variable domain, in which reference TRBV19 and TRBJ2-7 provide the parts outside the CDR3, is DGGITQSPKYLFRKEGQNVTLSCEQNLNHDAMYWYRQDPGQGLRLIYYSQIVNDFQKGDIAEGYSVSREKKESFPLTVTSAQKNPTAFYLCASKDSSSYEQYFGPGTRLTVT.

The rearrangement links TRBV9 to TRBJ2-3; 13 bases match TRBD2. There are 18 residues in the CDR3. Germline V lookup: CDR1 SGDLS, CDR2 YYNGEE. J gave up 2 bases and V 3 bases, and 9 bases lay outside the gene matches. The CDR3 region is CASSARWTSGGSTDTQYF. CDR3 sequence (DNA): TGTGCCAGCAGCGCTAGATGGACTAGCGGGGGCTCCACAGATACGCAGTATTTT.

Judged by abundance, this clone is medium-sized. The chain combines TRBV5-6 with TRBJ1-1; D is ambiguous. This CDR3 is 13 amino acids long. Trimming left V 5 bases short and J 8 bases short, with 16 bases between. CDR1 is SGHDT and CDR2 is YYEEEE in the germline V gene. The DNA for the CDR3 is TGTGCCAGCAGTCAGTCCCGGAGGGCGGAAGCTTTCTTT. Its translation is CASSQSRRAEAFF. The entire variable domain, with the rest obtained from reference TRBV5-6 and TRBJ1-1, is as follows: DAGVTQSPTHLIKTRGQQVTLRCSPKSGHDTVSWYQQALGQGPQFIFQYYEEEERQRGNFPDRFSGHQFPNYSSELNVNALLLGDSALYLCASSQSRRAEAFFGQGTRLTVV.

The gene calls are TRBV7-9 and TRBJ1-1, with 7 bases identical to TRBD1. Germline V gene sequence: CDR1 SEHNR, CDR2 FQNEAQ (reference sequence). V shed 1 base and J 11 bases; nucleotides not matched to a gene: 4. The CDR3 extends over 12 amino acids. The CDR3 reads CASSLETGRAFF. The CDR3 nucleotides are TGTGCCAGCAGCTTAGAGACAGGGAGGGCTTTCTTT.

This clone was counted only a few times. V gene TRBV2 combines with J gene TRBJ1-6; 7 bases map to TRBD1. With 5 bases clipped from V and 5 bases from J, the junction kept 9 bases outside the gene matches. The CDR3 extends over 16 amino acids. Germline V gives CDR1 SNHLY, CDR2 FYNNEI. CDR3 bases: TGTGCCAGCAGTCCGGTGAGGGACAGTAATAATTCACCCCTCCACTTT. Residues: CASSPVRDSNNSPLHF.

The rearrangement joins TRBV21-1 to TRBJ2-7. TRBV21-1 is a listed pseudogene. The CDR3 length is 16 residues. The DNA for the CDR3 is TGTGCCAGCACCCCTACCCCTATGACGGTGGCCTACGAGCAGTACTTC. Its protein is CASTPTPMTVAYEQYF.

The V and J genes are TRBV19 and TRBJ1-1; TRBD1 matches at 7 bases. The CDR3 loop spans 14 amino acids. The V and J ends lost 1 base and 1 base, in that order; junction bases with no gene match: 0. Germline-derived CDR1 and CDR2 are LNHDA and SQIVND (reference sequence). The CDR3 reads CASSIGQGNTEAFF. CDR3 in DNA: TGTGCCAGTAGTATAGGACAGGGGAACACTGAAGCTTTCTTT.

This clone was detected only once. V is TRBV7-2 and J is TRBJ2-3, with no clear D. The CDR3 spans 12 residues. The germline CDR1 and CDR2 sequences are SGHTA and FQGNSA. Trimming stripped 2 bases from V and 7 bases from J, with 7 bases between. Here the CDR3 DNA reads TGTGCCAGCAGCTTAAATCAATATACGCAGTATTTT. It translates to CASSLNQYTQYF.

This clone was counted between two and nine times. This rearrangement joins TRBV10-3 to TRBJ2-5; D remains ambiguous. CDR3 size: 12 residues. The V gene's germline CDR1 is ENHRY and CDR2 SYGVKD. V lost 2 bases to trimming and J lost 5 bases, with 6 bases between them. CDR3 DNA: TGTGCCATCAGTGAGGAAGCCGAGACCCAGTACTTC. Translating it yields CAISEEAETQYF.

The chain has TRBV5-1 and TRBJ2-1; 7 nucleotides line up with TRBD2. V lost 0 bases to trimming and J lost 6 bases; unmatched junction nucleotides: 6. This CDR3 region has 15 residues. The germline V gene encodes CDR1 SGHRS and CDR2 YFSETQ. The CDR3 is CASSLGAGVANEQFF. The CDR3 bases are TGCGCCAGCAGCTTGGGGGCGGGAGTAGCCAATGAGCAGTTCTTC.

Judged by abundance, this clone is medium-sized. V gene TRBV5-1 combines with J gene TRBJ2-1, with unresolved D. Trimming cost V 2 bases and J 5 bases, with 11 bases left between them. The germline CDR1 and CDR2 sequences are SGHRS and YFSETQ. The CDR3 consists of 14 residues. The CDR3 nucleotides are TGCGCCAGCAGCTTCAATGCCCCGAACAATGAGCAGTTCTTC. Translating gives CASSFNAPNNEQFF. Using reference TRBV5-1 and TRBJ2-1 for the parts outside the CDR3, the full variable domain is KAGVTQTPRYLIKTRGQQVTLSCSPISGHRSVSWYQQTPGQGLQFLFEYFSETQRNKGNFPGRFSGRQFSNSRSEMNVSTLELGDSALYLCASSFNAPNNEQFFGPGTRLTVL.

Only one count was recorded for this clone. The chain carries TRBV19 and TRBJ2-3; the match to TRBD2 covers 10 bases. This CDR3 spans 19 amino acids. Trimming cost V 5 bases and J 1 base; bases outside gene matches: 15. Germline V gene lookup returns CDR1 LNHDA and CDR2 SQIVND (reference sequence). This CDR3 reads CASSPNAPSLAGGTDTQYF. The DNA for the CDR3 is TGTGCCAGTAGTCCAAATGCCCCGTCCCTAGCGGGAGGCACAGATACGCAGTATTTT.

Remarks on this clone: One junction end does not reproduce the germline sequence, and a read error may be involved. The rearrangement uses TRBV7-8 and TRBJ2-7, with 8 nucleotides matching TRBD1. The length of the CDR3 is 16 residues. Germline V gene lookup returns CDR1 SGHVS and CDR2 FQNEAQ. CDR3: CASRLAGGTGTYEQYF. The CDR3 DNA reads as TGTGCCAGCAGGTTAGCCGGTGGGACAGGAACCTACGAGCAGTACTTC.

This rearrangement joins TRBV11-3 to TRBJ2-2; TRBD1 agrees at 9 bases. Germline V CDR1 and CDR2: SGHNT, YENEEA. With 7 bases clipped from V and 0 bases from J, the junction kept 9 bases outside the gene matches. The CDR3 is 17 amino acids. CDR3 DNA sequence: TGTGCCAGCAACCCGGGACAGGGACTTGCGAACACCGGGGAGCTGTTTTTT. Translating it yields CASNPGQGLANTGELFF. The full variable domain, its missing parts supplied by reference TRBV11-3 and TRBJ2-2, is EAGVVQSPRYKIIEKKQPVAFWCNPISGHNTLYWYLQNLGQGPELLIRYENEEAVDDSQLPKDRFSAERLKGVDSTLKIQPAELGDSAVYLCASNPGQGLANTGELFFGEGSRLTVL.